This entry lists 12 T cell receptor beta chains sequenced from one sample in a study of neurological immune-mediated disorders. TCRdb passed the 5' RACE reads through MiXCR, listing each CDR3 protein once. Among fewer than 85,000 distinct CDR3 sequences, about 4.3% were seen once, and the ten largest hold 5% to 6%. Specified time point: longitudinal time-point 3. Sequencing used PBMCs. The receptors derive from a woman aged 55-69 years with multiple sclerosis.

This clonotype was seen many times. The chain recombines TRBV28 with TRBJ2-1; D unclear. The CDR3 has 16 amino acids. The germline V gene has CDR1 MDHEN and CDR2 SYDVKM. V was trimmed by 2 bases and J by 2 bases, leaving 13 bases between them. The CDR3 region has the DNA TGTGCCAGCAGTTTACGGGCCAGGTCCGCCTACAATGAGCAGTTCTTC. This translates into CASSLRARSAYNEQFF.

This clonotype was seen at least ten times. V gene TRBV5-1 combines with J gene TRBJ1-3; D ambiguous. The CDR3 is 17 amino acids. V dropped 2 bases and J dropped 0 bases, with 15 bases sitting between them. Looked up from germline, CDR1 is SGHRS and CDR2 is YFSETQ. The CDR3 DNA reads TGCGCCAGCAGCTTTTGGACGGCGGAGAGCTCTGGAAACACCATATATTTT. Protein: CASSFWTAESSGNTIYF.

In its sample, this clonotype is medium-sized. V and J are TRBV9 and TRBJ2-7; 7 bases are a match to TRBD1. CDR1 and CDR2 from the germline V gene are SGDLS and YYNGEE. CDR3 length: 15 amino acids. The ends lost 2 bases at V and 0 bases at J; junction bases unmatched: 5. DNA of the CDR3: TGTGCCAGCAGCGTCGGACAGGCGTCCTCCTACGAGCAGTACTTC. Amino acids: CASSVGQASSYEQYF.

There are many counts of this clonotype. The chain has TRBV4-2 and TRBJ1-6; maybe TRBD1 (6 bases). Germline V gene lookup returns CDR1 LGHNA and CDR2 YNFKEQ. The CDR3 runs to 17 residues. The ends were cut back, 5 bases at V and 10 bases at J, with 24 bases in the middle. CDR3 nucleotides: TGTGCCAGCAGCGGAGCCATGAGTACAGGGTGGTCCTCACCCCTCCACTTT. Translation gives CASSGAMSTGWSSPLHF.

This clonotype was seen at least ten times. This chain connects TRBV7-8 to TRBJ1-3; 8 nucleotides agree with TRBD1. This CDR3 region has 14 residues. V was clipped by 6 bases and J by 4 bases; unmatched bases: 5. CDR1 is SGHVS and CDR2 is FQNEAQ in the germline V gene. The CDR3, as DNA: TGTGCCAGCAGGCCCGACAGGGGAGGAAACACCATATATTTT. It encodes CASRPDRGGNTIYF.

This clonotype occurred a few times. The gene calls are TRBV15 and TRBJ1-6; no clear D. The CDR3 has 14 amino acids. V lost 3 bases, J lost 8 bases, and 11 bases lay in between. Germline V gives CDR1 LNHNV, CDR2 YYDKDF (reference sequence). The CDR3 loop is CATSSRPRDSPLHF. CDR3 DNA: TGTGCCACCAGCAGTCGCCCTCGGGATTCACCCCTCCACTTT.

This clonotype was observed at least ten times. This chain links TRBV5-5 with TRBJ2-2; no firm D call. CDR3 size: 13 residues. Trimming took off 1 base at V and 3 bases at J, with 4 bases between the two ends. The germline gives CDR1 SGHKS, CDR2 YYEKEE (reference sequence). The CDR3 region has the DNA TGTGCCAGCAGCTTGAGGGACACCGGGGAGCTGTTTTTT. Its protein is CASSLRDTGELFF.

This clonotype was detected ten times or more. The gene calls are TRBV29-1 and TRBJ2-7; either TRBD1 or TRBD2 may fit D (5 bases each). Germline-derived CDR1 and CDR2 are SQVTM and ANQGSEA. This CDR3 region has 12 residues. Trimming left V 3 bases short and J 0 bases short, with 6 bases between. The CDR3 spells CSVEGVSYEQYF. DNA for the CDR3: TGCAGCGTTGAGGGGGTCTCCTACGAGCAGTACTTC.

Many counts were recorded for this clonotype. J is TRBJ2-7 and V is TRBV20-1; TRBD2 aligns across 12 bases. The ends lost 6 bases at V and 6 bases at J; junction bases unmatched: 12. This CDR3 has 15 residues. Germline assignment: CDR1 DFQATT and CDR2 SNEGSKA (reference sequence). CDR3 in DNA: TGCAGTGCCCCTTTCCCTAGCGGGGGGGTACGCGAGCAGTACTTC. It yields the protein CSAPFPSGGVREQYF.

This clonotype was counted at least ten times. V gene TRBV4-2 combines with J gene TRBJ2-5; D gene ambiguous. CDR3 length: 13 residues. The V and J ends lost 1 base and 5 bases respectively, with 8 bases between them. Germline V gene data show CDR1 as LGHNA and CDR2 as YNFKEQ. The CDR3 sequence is CASSQGQQETQYF. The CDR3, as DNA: TGTGCCAGCAGCCAAGGGCAGCAGGAGACCCAGTACTTC.

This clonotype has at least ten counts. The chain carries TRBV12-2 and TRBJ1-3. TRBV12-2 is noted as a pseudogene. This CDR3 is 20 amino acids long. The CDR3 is CASRPYLPHQGLLSGNTIYF. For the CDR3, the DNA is TGTGCAAGTCGCCCTTACCTCCCACATCAGGGACTCCTCTCTGGAAACACCATATATTTT.

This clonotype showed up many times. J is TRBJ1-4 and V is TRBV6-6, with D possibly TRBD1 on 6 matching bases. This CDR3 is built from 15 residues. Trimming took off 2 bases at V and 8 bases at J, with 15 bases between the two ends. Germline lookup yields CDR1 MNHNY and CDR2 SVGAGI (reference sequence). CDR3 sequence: CASSYREAGEEKLFF. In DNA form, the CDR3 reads TGTGCCAGCAGTTACAGGGAGGCAGGGGAAGAAAAACTGTTTTTT.